The clone carrying this TCR beta chain was detected a few times. Antigen unknown. The data originate from a study of beta chain features in type 1 diabetes. Study overall: Across the samples, approximately 98,000,000 sorted cells were examined in total. Overall study results and limits: Moderately but significantly shorter TCRB CDR3s were found in Type 1 diabetes patients in all four CD4+ subsets.

The germline CDR1 and CDR2 sequences are LNHDA and SQIVND (reference sequence). Between the trimmed V and J ends, which lost 4 bases and 2 bases, there was a span of 9 bases. The CDR3 covers 13 residues. The authors reverse transcribed all of the isolated RNA, so sequencing captured expressed TCRB transcripts. Profiling relied on immunoSEQ multiplex PCR, and the TCRdb table lists in-frame clones only, not all of them. The table lists 200,000 to 300,000 clones, about a tenth of them singletons. The material sequenced was naive CD4+ T cells from blood. The rearrangement uses TRBV19 and TRBJ2-7, with D maybe TRBD2 (5 bases). The sequence came from a young man with type 1 diabetes. CDR3: CASSTLGAYEQYF. CDR3 coding DNA: TGTGCCAGTAGTACCCTCGGGGCCTACGAGCAGTACTTC.